A single sample gave rise to the 32 T cell receptor beta chains below, sequenced in a study of CD8 T cells in ankylosing spondylitis (dated by TCRdb to the late 2010s). What the authors observed across the whole study: Blood from ankylosing spondylitis patients appeared to be characterized by a TCR beta motif made up of several highly homologous amino acid variants.

No antigen is known for these receptors. Libraries were prepared through 5' RACE. The sequencer listed for this sample is Illumina HiSeq 2500. TCRdb applied fastp at Q25 and MiXCR to the public reads, then kept only in-frame beta chains. Rows with a matching CDR3 protein are joined into one entry that keeps the most common DNA and genes. The sample contains approximately 400,000 distinct CDR3 sequences, about 25% of them found a single time. 0.85% to 1% of the sample is held by the ten biggest clonotypes. Sequencing input: blood, either unsorted or a sorted T cell fraction (not recorded which). The receptors come from a male donor with ankylosing spondylitis.

This clonotype was detected a few times. This chain joins TRBV3-1 and TRBJ2-1; no definite D call. V was trimmed by 0 bases and J by 10 bases, leaving 7 bases between them. This CDR3 region has 12 residues. CDR1 LGHDT and CDR2 YNNKEL come from the germline V gene (reference sequence). The CDR3 spells CASSQERLEQFF. DNA of the CDR3: TGTGCCAGCAGCCAAGAGAGGCTAGAGCAGTTCTTC.

In this sample, this clonotype turned up a few times. V and J are TRBV3-1 and TRBJ2-2, with no clear D. The CDR3 is 13 residues long. The V gene lost 7 bases and the J gene lost 4 bases, with 10 bases spanning the gap. Germline assignment: CDR1 LGHDT and CDR2 YNNKEL (reference sequence). CDR3 sequence reads: CASTPTTTGELFF. The CDR3 DNA sequence: TGTGCCAGCACCCCCACTACCACCGGGGAGCTGTTTTTT.

Only a few counts were recorded for this clonotype. The rearrangement uses TRBV11-2 and TRBJ2-1, with a tentative D call TRBD2 (5 bases). This CDR3 spans 11 amino acids. The V gene's germline CDR1 is SGHAT and CDR2 FQNNGV. V was pared by 4 bases and J by 9 bases, with 7 bases between. In DNA form, the CDR3 reads TGTGCCAGCAGCTACGGAGGTGAGCAGTTCTTC. The encoded protein is CASSYGGEQFF.

Only one count was recorded for this clonotype. The gene calls are TRBV20-1 and TRBJ2-7, with TRBD2 as a possible D gene (6 bases). CDR3 length: 15 residues. The germline V gene encodes CDR1 DFQATT and CDR2 SNEGSKA (reference sequence). Trimming cost V 0 bases and J 2 bases, with 14 bases left between them. This CDR3 is CSAREVLAGTYEQYF. CDR3 nucleotide sequence: TGCAGTGCTAGAGAGGTTCTCGCGGGGACCTACGAGCAGTACTTC.

This clonotype was seen only a few times. The chain combines TRBV24-1 with TRBJ2-6; D is unresolved. This CDR3 is built from 16 residues. Trimming removed 4 bases from V and 0 bases from J, with 9 bases in between. The germline gives CDR1 KGHDR, CDR2 SFDVKD. CDR3 amino acids: CATSDTGTSGANVLTF. The DNA of the CDR3 is TGTGCCACCAGTGACACGGGTACCTCTGGGGCCAACGTCCTGACTTTC.

J is TRBJ1-5 and V is TRBV27; D not certain. The CDR3 is made up of 14 amino acids. CDR1 MNHEY and CDR2 SMNVEV come from the germline V gene (reference sequence). Trimming stripped 6 bases from V and 4 bases from J, with 13 bases between. CDR3 DNA: TGTGCCAGCAGCCAAATTAAGGTTAATCAGCCCCAGCATTTT. As protein: CASSQIKVNQPQHF.

A few counts support this clonotype. The J gene is TRBJ2-7, the V gene TRBV5-1, with TRBD2 as a possible D gene (5 bases). Germline-derived CDR1 and CDR2 are SGHRS and YFSETQ. The length of the CDR3 is 13 residues. Between the trimmed V and J ends, which lost 3 bases and 3 bases, there was a span of 10 bases. CDR3 in amino acids: CASSWESGYEQYF. The CDR3 DNA reads TGCGCCAGCAGCTGGGAGAGTGGCTACGAGCAGTACTTC.

This clonotype was observed a few times. The chain employs TRBV20-1 and TRBJ2-1; D may be TRBD2 (5 bases). Per the germline V gene, CDR1 is DFQATT and CDR2 is SNEGSKA (reference sequence). With 6 bases removed from V and 1 base from J, the gap between germline ends came to 13 bases. The CDR3 is made up of 14 amino acids. CDR3 nucleotide sequence: TGCAGTGCCACCCCGGGCGGGTCCTACAATGAGCAGTTCTTC. Protein product: CSATPGGSYNEQFF.

The rearrangement links TRBV5-4 to TRBJ2-1, with 9 bases lining up with TRBD2. The trim removed 4 bases at V and 6 bases at J, leaving 8 bases unmatched. In germline, CDR1 is SGHNT, CDR2 YYREEE (reference sequence). This CDR3 contains 15 residues. In DNA form, the CDR3 reads TGTGCCAGCAGCCCTGATGGCGGGAGGGCCAATGAGCAGTTCTTC. This codes for CASSPDGGRANEQFF.

The chain carries TRBV12-3 or TRBV12-4 and TRBJ2-3, with TRBD1 matching 9 bases. This CDR3 region has 15 residues. With V trimmed by 9 bases and J by 0 bases, 7 bases remained unmatched. The CDR3 region is CASKNRGPSTDTQYF. The DNA of the CDR3 is TGTGCCAGTAAAAACAGGGGGCCGAGCACAGATACGCAGTATTTT.

This clonotype appeared many times. This chain connects TRBV20-1 to TRBJ2-3, with unresolved D. This CDR3 comprises 13 residues. Germline V gene data show CDR1 as DFQATT and CDR2 as SNEGSKA (reference sequence). The CDR3 DNA reads as TGCGGAGCGAACATGGTTAGCACAGATACGCAGTATTTT. Translation: CGANMVSTDTQYF.

This clonotype was recorded a few times. The chain recombines TRBV29-1 with TRBJ2-1, with D unresolved. Germline V CDR1 and CDR2: SQVTM, ANQGSEA. V was shortened by 0 bases and J by 8 bases, with 11 bases between the two germline ends. The CDR3 length is 13 residues. This chain's CDR3 is CSVEERLRDEQFF. The CDR3, as DNA: TGCAGCGTTGAAGAACGCCTAAGGGATGAGCAGTTCTTC.

The chain joins TRBV20-1 to TRBJ1-4; TRBD1 is a possible D gene (5 bases). The CDR3 sequence is 17 residues long. CDR1 and CDR2 (germline): DFQATT, SNEGSKA (reference sequence). The ends were cut back, 0 bases at V and 8 bases at J, with 22 bases in the middle. The CDR3 coding sequence is TGCAGTGCTAGAGAGCCGAAGGGGAGCTACCCTTGGGAAAAACTGTTTTTT. This gives the protein CSAREPKGSYPWEKLFF.

This clonotype was seen a handful of times. The V call is TRBV11-2, the J call TRBJ2-1; 8 positions match TRBD2. The CDR3 is 16 amino acids. Germline V lookup: CDR1 SGHAT, CDR2 FQNNGV. V dropped 3 bases and J dropped 5; count of bases not matched to a gene: 9. This CDR3 is CASSFSLAGGDNEQFF. The CDR3 nucleotides read TGTGCCAGCAGCTTCTCCCTGGCGGGAGGAGACAATGAGCAGTTCTTC. Looking up the rest from reference TRBV11-2 and TRBJ2-1 gives the full variable domain: EAGVAQSPRYKIIEKRQSVAFWCNPISGHATLYWYQQILGQGPKLLIQFQNNGVVDDSQLPKDRFSAERLKGVDSTLKIQPAKLEDSAVYLCASSFSLAGGDNEQFFGPGTRLTVL.

This clonotype was counted between two and nine times. The J gene is TRBJ2-3, the V gene TRBV7-8, with 7 nucleotides matching TRBD1. Per the germline V gene, CDR1 is SGHVS and CDR2 is FQNEAQ. The V and J ends lost 1 base and 6 bases, in that order; junction bases with no gene match: 13. This CDR3 is 17 amino acids long. CDR3 in DNA: TGTGCCAGCAGCTTAGTTGGACAGGTCCTTATAGTGGATACGCAGTATTTT. Amino acid sequence: CASSLVGQVLIVDTQYF.

V gene TRBV5-1 combines with J gene TRBJ2-3, with D unclear. CDR1 is SGHRS and CDR2 is YFSETQ in the germline V gene. V dropped 1 base and J dropped 2 bases, with 8 bases sitting between them. The CDR3 runs to 14 residues. The DNA for the CDR3 is TGCGCCAGCAGCTTGACCACCTACACAGATACGCAGTATTTT. This gives the protein CASSLTTYTDTQYF. Complete variable domain (other parts from reference TRBV5-1 and TRBJ2-3): KAGVTQTPRYLIKTRGQQVTLSCSPISGHRSVSWYQQTPGQGLQFLFEYFSETQRNKGNFPGRFSGRQFSNSRSEMNVSTLELGDSALYLCASSLTTYTDTQYFGPGTRLTVL.

The CDR3 is CASSHYRGNTEAFF. As DNA, the CDR3 is TGCGCCAGCAGCCACTACAGGGGGAACACTGAAGCTTTCTTT. The gene calls are TRBV4-1 and TRBJ1-1; TRBD1 matches at 7 bases. Germline CDR1 and CDR2: MGHRA and YSYEKL. The trim removed 3 bases at V and 1 base at J, leaving 2 bases unmatched. CDR3 length: 14 residues.

This rearrangement joins TRBV7-6 to TRBJ2-2; D unresolved. CDR3 length equals 14 residues. The germline V gene has CDR1 SGHVS and CDR2 FNYEAQ. Trimming removed 5 bases at V and 2 bases at J, with 9 bases between. In DNA, the CDR3 is TGTGCCAGCAGCGTTGTAGAAAACACCGGGGAGCTGTTTTTT. This sequence encodes CASSVVENTGELFF.

The genes are TRBV20-1 and TRBJ1-1; 10 bases match TRBD1. Losses at the gene ends were 3 bases for V and 8 bases for J; bases not matched to a gene: 15. The CDR3 runs 16 residues. Germline CDR1 and CDR2: DFQATT and SNEGSKA (reference sequence). This chain's CDR3 is CSASLMPGQGIAEAFF. CDR3 nucleotide sequence: TGCAGTGCTAGCCTAATGCCGGGACAGGGGATTGCGGAAGCTTTCTTT.

The V gene is TRBV2, the J gene TRBJ1-2, with 8 bases that match TRBD1. The CDR3 has 14 amino acids. The V gene end was trimmed by 2 bases and the J gene end by 9 bases; junction bases not matched to a gene: 8. Per germline, CDR1 SNHLY and CDR2 FYNNEI. CDR3 in amino acids: CASSEQGALASYTF. CDR3 coding DNA: TGTGCCAGCAGTGAACAGGGGGCATTAGCAAGCTACACCTTC.

This rearrangement joins TRBV9 to TRBJ2-1; TRBD2 matches 8 bases. The CDR3 is 15 amino acids. The germline gives CDR1 SGDLS, CDR2 YYNGEE. V shed 2 bases, J shed 4 bases, and the junction held 5 bases outside the gene matches. This CDR3 reads CASSVSGSAYNEQFF. The CDR3 bases are TGTGCCAGCAGCGTGAGCGGGAGCGCTTACAATGAGCAGTTCTTC.

This clonotype was seen a handful of times. V and J are TRBV29-1 and TRBJ2-1; no definite D call. The CDR3 is 11 residues long. V was cut by 4 bases and J by 9 bases, with 10 bases left in between. The V gene's germline CDR1 is SQVTM and CDR2 ANQGSEA. CDR3 protein: CSVARVTEQFF. The CDR3, as DNA: TGCAGCGTTGCTAGGGTCACTGAGCAGTTCTTC.

This clonotype was seen a handful of times. The chain is built from TRBV5-1 and TRBJ2-2; D not resolved. CDR1 is SGHRS and CDR2 is YFSETQ in the germline V gene. The V end was cut by 6 bases, the J end by 3 bases, with 12 bases between. The CDR3 consists of 14 residues. DNA of the CDR3: TGCGCCAGCACTGTGACTCCCGACACCGGGGAGCTGTTTTTT. This sequence encodes CASTVTPDTGELFF.

The genes are TRBV7-2 and TRBJ1-5; no firm D call. The germline V gene encodes CDR1 SGHTA and CDR2 FQGNSA. V was shortened by 0 bases and J by 2 bases, with 8 bases between the two germline ends. The CDR3 is 15 amino acids. CDR3 sequence: CASSLAREGNQPQHF. The CDR3 DNA reads as TGTGCCAGCAGCTTAGCGAGGGAGGGCAATCAGCCCCAGCATTTT.

The sample holds many counts of this clonotype. The chain joins TRBV27 to TRBJ2-1; 7 bases agree with TRBD2. J lost 2 bases, V lost 0 bases, and 4 bases had no gene match. CDR3 length: 16 residues. CDR1 and CDR2 (germline): MNHEY, SMNVEV (reference sequence). CDR3 sequence: CASSLSGAGAYNEQFF. The CDR3 coding sequence is TGTGCCAGCAGTTTATCAGGGGCGGGAGCCTACAATGAGCAGTTCTTC.

The chain uses TRBV6-2 or TRBV6-3 and TRBJ1-1; D gene unclear. V lost 2 bases and J lost 2, with 12 bases in between. The CDR3 covers 15 residues. CDR1 is MNHEY and CDR2 is SVGEGT in the germline V gene. The CDR3 DNA sequence: TGTGCCAGCAGTTACGCCGTCAGCCTAAACACTGAAGCTTTCTTT. Its protein product is CASSYAVSLNTEAFF.

The CDR3 is CATTGGGGIDTQYF. CDR3 in DNA: TGTGCCACCACAGGGGGTGGAGGGATAGATACGCAGTATTTT. This chain links TRBV24-1 with TRBJ2-3; a possible D gene is TRBD1 (7 bases). The CDR3 length is 14 residues. The V end lost 8 bases, the J end lost 5 bases, and 16 bases lay between the germline ends. Germline V gene sequence: CDR1 KGHDR, CDR2 SFDVKD.

This chain links TRBV29-1 with TRBJ2-5; D uncertain. The CDR3 totals 13 residues. V was clipped by 7 bases and J by 1 base, with 13 bases between them. Germline V gene sequence: CDR1 SQVTM, CDR2 ANQGSEA. The CDR3 reads CSGTKGGQETQYF. As DNA, the CDR3 is TGCAGCGGTACCAAGGGTGGCCAAGAGACCCAGTACTTC.

This clonotype was seen a few times. The V and J genes are TRBV5-1 and TRBJ2-3; no reliable D call. Germline-derived CDR1 and CDR2 are SGHRS and YFSETQ. The CDR3 has 15 amino acids. The V and J ends lost 0 bases and 2 bases respectively, with 10 bases between them. The CDR3 loop reads CASSLGLVLTDTQYF. CDR3 in DNA: TGCGCCAGCAGCTTGGGTCTCGTCCTCACAGATACGCAGTATTTT.

This clonotype has just a few counts. The chain has TRBV24-1 and TRBJ2-5, with 7 bases matching TRBD1. The CDR3 totals 16 residues. Trimming removed 0 bases from V and 5 bases from J; junction bases left unmatched: 8. Germline assignment: CDR1 KGHDR and CDR2 SFDVKD. CDR3 protein: CATSDLGQGVAETQYF. The CDR3 DNA follows: TGTGCCACCAGTGATTTGGGGCAGGGGGTCGCTGAGACCCAGTACTTC.

V is TRBV7-6 and J is TRBJ1-6; D might be TRBD1 (6 bases). The CDR3 has 12 residues. Trimming stripped 3 bases from V and 14 bases from J, with 11 bases between. The germline CDR1 and CDR2 sequences are SGHVS and FNYEAQ. The CDR3 here is CASSFTGQALHF. The CDR3 DNA reads TGTGCCAGCAGCTTTACAGGGCAGGCCCTCCACTTT.

This chain joins TRBV12-3 or TRBV12-4 and TRBJ2-5; tentatively, D is TRBD1 (6 bases). Trimming took 4 bases from V and 1 from J, leaving 10 bases between them. The CDR3 is 14 amino acids. The CDR3 is CASSWTVGQETQYF. Written as DNA, the CDR3 is TGTGCCAGCAGTTGGACAGTCGGCCAAGAGACCCAGTACTTC.